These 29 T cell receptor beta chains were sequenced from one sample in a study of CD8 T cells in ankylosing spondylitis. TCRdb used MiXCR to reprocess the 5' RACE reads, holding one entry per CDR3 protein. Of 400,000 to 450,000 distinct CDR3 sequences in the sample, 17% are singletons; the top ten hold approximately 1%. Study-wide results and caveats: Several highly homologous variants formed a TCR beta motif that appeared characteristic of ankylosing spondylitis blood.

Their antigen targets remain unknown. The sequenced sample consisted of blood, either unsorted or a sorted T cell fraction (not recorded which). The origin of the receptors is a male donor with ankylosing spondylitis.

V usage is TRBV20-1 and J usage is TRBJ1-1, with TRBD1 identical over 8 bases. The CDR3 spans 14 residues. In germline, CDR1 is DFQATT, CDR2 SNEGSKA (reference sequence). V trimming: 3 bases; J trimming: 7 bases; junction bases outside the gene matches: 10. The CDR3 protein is CSARLQGDRGEAFF. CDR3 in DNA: TGCAGTGCTAGGTTACAGGGGGATCGGGGTGAAGCTTTCTTT.

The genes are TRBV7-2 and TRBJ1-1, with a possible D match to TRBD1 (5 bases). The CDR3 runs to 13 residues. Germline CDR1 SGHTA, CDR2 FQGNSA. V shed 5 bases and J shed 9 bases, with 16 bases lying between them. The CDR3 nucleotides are TGTGCCAGCAGCCTCCGGGACCCTGAGAAAGCTTTCTTT. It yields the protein CASSLRDPEKAFF.

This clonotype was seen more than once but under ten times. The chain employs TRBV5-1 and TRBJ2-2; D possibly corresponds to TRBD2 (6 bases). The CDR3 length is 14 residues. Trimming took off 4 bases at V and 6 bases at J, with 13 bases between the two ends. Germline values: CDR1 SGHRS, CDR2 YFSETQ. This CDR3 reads CASSPDPGAGELFF. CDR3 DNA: TGCGCCAGCAGCCCGGACCCGGGAGCCGGGGAGCTGTTTTTT.

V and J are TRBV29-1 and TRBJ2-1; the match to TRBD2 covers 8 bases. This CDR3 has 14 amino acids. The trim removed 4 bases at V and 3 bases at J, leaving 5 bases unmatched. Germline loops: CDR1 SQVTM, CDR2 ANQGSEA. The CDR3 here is CSVGGGRYYNEQFF. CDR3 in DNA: TGCAGCGTTGGGGGCGGGAGGTACTACAATGAGCAGTTCTTC.

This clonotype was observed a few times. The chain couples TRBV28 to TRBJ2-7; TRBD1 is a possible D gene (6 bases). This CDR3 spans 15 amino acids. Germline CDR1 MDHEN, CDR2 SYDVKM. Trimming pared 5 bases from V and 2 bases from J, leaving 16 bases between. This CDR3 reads CASSPPGTITYEQYF. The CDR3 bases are TGTGCCAGCAGTCCTCCCGGGACAATAACCTACGAGCAGTACTTC. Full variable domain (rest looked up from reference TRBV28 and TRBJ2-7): DVKVTQSSRYLVKRTGEKVFLECVQDMDHENMFWYRQDPGLGLRLIYFSYDVKMKEKGDIPEGYSVSREKKERFSLILESASTNQTSMYLCASSPPGTITYEQYFGPGTRLTVT.

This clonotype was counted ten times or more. This CDR3 reads CASSRTSGTYNEQFF. CDR3 DNA: TGTGCCAGCAGTCGGACTAGCGGGACGTACAATGAGCAGTTCTTC. The gene calls are TRBV6-6 and TRBJ2-1; 12 bases fit TRBD2. V lost 5 bases and J lost 4; bases outside the gene matches: 3. The CDR3 totals 15 residues. Germline lookup yields CDR1 MNHNY and CDR2 SVGAGI (reference sequence).

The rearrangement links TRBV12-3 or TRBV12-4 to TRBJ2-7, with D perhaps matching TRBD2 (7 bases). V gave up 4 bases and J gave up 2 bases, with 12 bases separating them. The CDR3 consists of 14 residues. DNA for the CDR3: TGTGCCAGCAGTTGGGGGGGCGGCACCTACGAGCAGTACTTC. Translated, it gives CASSWGGGTYEQYF.

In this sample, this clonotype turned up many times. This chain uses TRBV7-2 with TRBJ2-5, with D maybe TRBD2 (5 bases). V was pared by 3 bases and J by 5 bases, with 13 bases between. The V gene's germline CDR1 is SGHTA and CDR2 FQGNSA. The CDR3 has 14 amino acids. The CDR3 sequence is CASSLHYSGETQYF. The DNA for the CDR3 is TGTGCCAGCAGCTTGCATTACTCGGGGGAGACCCAGTACTTC.

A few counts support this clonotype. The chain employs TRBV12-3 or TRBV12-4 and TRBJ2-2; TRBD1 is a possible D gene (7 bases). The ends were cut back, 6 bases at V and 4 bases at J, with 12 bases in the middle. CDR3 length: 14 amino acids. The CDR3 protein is CASRRQGGTGELFF. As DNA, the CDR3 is TGTGCCAGCAGACGACAGGGAGGCACCGGGGAGCTGTTTTTT.

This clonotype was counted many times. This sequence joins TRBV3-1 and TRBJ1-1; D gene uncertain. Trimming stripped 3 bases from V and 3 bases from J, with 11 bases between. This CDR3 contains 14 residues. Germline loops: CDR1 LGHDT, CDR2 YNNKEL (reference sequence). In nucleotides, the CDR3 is TGTGCCAGCAGCCAGTACGGGCCGGACACTGAAGCTTTCTTT. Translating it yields CASSQYGPDTEAFF.

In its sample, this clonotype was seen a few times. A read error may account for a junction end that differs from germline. The CDR3 sequence: CASSLADRRENSGANVLTF. CDR3 bases: TGTGCTAGCAGCTTAGCGGACAGGCGAGAGAACTCTGGGGCCAACGTCCTGACTTTC. The rearrangement joins TRBV7-7 to TRBJ2-6; the D gene is possibly TRBD1 (7 bases). This CDR3 comprises 19 residues. Germline lookup yields CDR1 SSHAT and CDR2 FNYEAQ (reference sequence).

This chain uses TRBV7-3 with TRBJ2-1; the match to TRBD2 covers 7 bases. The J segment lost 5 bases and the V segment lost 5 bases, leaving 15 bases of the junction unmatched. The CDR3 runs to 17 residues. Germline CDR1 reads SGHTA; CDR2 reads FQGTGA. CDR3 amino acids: CASSRYAPGRGDNEQFF. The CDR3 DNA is TGTGCCAGCAGCCGTTACGCCCCGGGACGGGGGGACAATGAGCAGTTCTTC.

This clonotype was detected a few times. The CDR3 is CASRRSNQPQHF. The CDR3 DNA reads TGTGCCAGCAGAAGAAGCAATCAGCCCCAGCATTTT. This rearrangement joins TRBV6-1 to TRBJ1-5; D unclear. The V end was cut by 6 bases, the J end by 1 base, with 4 bases between. CDR3 length equals 12 residues. Germline loops: CDR1 MNHNS, CDR2 SASEGT.

In nucleotides, the CDR3 is TGTGCCAGCTCACATGCAGGGATTGAGCAGTTCTTC. Its protein is CASSHAGIEQFF. The genes are TRBV18 and TRBJ2-1, with D tentatively TRBD1 (5 bases). This CDR3 is built from 12 residues. The ends were cut back, 4 bases at V and 9 bases at J, with 10 bases in the middle. The germline V gene has CDR1 KGHSH and CDR2 LQKENI.

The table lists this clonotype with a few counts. Written as DNA, the CDR3 is TGTGCCACCAGCAGAGATTACACGGGAGGGGGGAGTAGACACGAGCAGTACTTC. Translated, it gives CATSRDYTGGGSRHEQYF. The chain couples TRBV15 to TRBJ2-7; 8 nucleotides line up with TRBD2. The germline gives CDR1 LNHNV, CDR2 YYDKDF (reference sequence). This CDR3 has 18 residues. V was pared by 0 bases and J by 5 bases, with 15 bases of the junction left unmatched.

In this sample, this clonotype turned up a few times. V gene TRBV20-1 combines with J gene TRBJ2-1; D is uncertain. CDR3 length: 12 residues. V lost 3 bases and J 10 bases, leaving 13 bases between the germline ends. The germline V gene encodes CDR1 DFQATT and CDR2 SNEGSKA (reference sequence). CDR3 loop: CSARRTEPEQFF. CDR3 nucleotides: TGCAGTGCTAGGAGAACCGAACCCGAGCAGTTCTTC.

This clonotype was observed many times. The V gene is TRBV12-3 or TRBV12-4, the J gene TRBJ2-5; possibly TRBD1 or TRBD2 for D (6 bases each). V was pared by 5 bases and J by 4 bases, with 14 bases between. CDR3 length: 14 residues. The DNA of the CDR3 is TGTGCCAGCAGTCGACTAGGGGGTCGAGAGACCCAGTACTTC. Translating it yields CASSRLGGRETQYF.

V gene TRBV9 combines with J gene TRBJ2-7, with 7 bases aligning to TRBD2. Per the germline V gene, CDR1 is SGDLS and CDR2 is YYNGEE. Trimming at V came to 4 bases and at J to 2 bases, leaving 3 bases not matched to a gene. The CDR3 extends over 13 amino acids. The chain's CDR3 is CASSRGGAYEQYF. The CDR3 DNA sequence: TGTGCCAGCAGCCGTGGGGGGGCCTACGAGCAGTACTTC.

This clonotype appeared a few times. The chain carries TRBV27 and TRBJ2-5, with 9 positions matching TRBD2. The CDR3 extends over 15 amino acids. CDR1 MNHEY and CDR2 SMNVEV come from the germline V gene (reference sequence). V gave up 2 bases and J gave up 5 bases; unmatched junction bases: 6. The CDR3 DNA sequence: TGTGCCAGCAGTTTAGGAGCGGGAGGATTGGAGACCCAGTACTTC. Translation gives CASSLGAGGLETQYF.

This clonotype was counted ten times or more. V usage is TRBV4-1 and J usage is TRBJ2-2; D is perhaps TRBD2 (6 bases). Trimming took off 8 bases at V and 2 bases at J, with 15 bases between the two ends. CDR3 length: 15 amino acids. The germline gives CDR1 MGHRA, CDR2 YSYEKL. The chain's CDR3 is CASSQGLLNTGELFF. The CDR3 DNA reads TGCGCCAGCTCCCAGGGACTTCTTAACACCGGGGAGCTGTTTTTT.

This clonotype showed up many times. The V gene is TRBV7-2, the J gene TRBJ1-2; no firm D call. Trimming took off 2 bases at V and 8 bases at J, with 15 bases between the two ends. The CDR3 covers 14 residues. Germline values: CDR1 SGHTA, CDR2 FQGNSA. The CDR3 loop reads CASSLLPSPEGYTF. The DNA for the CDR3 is TGTGCCAGCAGCTTATTACCTAGCCCGGAAGGCTACACCTTC.

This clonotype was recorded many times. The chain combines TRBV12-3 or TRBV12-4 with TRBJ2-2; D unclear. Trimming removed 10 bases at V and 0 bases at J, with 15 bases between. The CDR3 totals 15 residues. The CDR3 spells CAIPSQSANTGELFF. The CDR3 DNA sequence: TGTGCCATTCCTTCTCAATCCGCGAACACCGGGGAGCTGTTTTTT.

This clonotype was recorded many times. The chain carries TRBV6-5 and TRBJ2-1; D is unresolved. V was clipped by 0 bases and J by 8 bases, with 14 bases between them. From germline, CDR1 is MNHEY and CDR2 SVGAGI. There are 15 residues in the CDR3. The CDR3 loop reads CASSYSSQTYDEQFF. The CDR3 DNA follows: TGTGCCAGCAGTTACTCGAGCCAAACTTACGATGAGCAGTTCTTC.

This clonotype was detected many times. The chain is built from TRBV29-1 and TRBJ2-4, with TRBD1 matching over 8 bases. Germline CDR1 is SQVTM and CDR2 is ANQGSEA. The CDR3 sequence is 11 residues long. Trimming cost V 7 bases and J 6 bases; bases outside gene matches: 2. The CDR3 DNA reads TGCAGCGCCGACAGGGGAAACATTCAGTACTTC. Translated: CSADRGNIQYF.

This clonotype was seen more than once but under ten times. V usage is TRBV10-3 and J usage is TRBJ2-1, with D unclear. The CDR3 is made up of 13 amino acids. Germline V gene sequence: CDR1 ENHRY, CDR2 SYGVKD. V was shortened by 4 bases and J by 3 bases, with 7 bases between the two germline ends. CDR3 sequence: CAISVARYNEQFF. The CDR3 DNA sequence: TGTGCCATCAGTGTAGCCCGCTACAATGAGCAGTTCTTC.

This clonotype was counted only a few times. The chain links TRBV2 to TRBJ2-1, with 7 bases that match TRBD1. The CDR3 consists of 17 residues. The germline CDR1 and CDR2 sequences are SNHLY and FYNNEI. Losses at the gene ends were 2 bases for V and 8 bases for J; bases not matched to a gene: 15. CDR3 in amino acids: CASSEIFGPGGRDEQFF. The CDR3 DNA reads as TGTGCCAGCAGTGAAATTTTTGGGCCAGGGGGTAGAGATGAGCAGTTCTTC.

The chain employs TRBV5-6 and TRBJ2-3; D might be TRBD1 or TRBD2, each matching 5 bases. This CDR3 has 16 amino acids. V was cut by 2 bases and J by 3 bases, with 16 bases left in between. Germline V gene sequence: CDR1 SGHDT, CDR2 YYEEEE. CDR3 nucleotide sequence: TGTGCCAGCAGCTTAGTAGGAAGAGGGACGACAGATACGCAGTATTTT. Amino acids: CASSLVGRGTTDTQYF.

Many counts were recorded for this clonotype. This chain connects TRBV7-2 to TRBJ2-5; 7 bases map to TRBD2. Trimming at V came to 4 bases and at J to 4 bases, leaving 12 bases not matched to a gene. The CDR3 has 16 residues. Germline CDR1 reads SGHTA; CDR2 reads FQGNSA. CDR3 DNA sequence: TGTGCCAGCAGCTCTTCTAGGCGGGAGATGGGAGAGACCCAGTACTTC. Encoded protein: CASSSSRREMGETQYF. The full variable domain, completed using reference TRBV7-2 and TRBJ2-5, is GAGVSQSPSNKVTEKGKDVELRCDPISGHTALYWYRQSLGQGLEFLIYFQGNSAPDKSGLPSDRFSAERTGGSVSTLTIQRTQQEDSAVYLCASSSSRREMGETQYFGPGTRLLVL.

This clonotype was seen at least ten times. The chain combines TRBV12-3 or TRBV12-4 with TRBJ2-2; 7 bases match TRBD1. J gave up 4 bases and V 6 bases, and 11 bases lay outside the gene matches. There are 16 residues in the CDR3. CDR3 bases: TGTGCCAGCAGCCCAAACAGGGGCCCTCTCACCGGGGAGCTGTTTTTT. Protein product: CASSPNRGPLTGELFF.